Below, one T cell receptor (beta chain) is given with its context. The data stem from a study of shared T cell receptors in the human thymus. Here immunoSEQ multiplex PCR was the method, and the copy in TCRdb shows in-frame clones only, minus some. The table shows 700,000 to 750,000 clones, with approximately 85% occurring only once. Another study also made use of these data, one on human thymus T cells. That source notes: Gene usage for V and J segments appeared biased in thymic and blood repertoires.

The sequence was obtained from a girl under three years old with a congenital heart defect. The material sequenced was thymocytes.

The CDR3 region is CASTRGFDRGYGYTF. The CDR3 region has the DNA TGTGCCAGCACCCGAGGGTTTGACAGGGGCTATGGCTACACCTTC. The chain is built from TRBV9 and TRBJ1-2; TRBD1 matches at 8 bases. Germline V gene lookup returns CDR1 SGDLS and CDR2 YYNGEE. The CDR3 is 15 residues long. Trimming cost V 6 bases and J 4 bases; bases outside gene matches: 11.